This T cell receptor (beta chain) was sequenced in a study of naive and memory T cell subsets. This clonotype occurred once. Two oligonucleotides, mixed equimolar, formed the beta constant-region primer covering TRBC1 and TRBC2. TCRdb redid the calling of the UMI-ligation and nested PCR reads with MiXCR, one entry per CDR3 protein. The table includes about 80,000 distinct CDR3 sequences, around 13% detected once. This CDR3 is 14 amino acids long. With 4 bases clipped from V and 9 bases from J, the junction kept 8 bases outside the gene matches. Looked up from germline, CDR1 is GTSNPN and CDR2 is SVGIG (reference sequence).

V is TRBV30 and J is TRBJ2-3; 12 nucleotides line up with TRBD2. This clonotype was sampled from a human donor in good health. Specimen: central memory CD4+ T cells from blood. The CDR3 reads CAWNLAGGSSTQYF. CDR3 bases: TGTGCCTGGAACCTAGCGGGAGGGTCCTCGACGCAGTATTTT.